This TCR beta chain was documented in a study of CD8 T cells in Susac syndrome. Each multiple sclerosis control was a treatment-naive patient with relapsing-remitting disease that was either stable or active. Negative magnetic isolation gave CD8+ and CD4+ cells; FACS enriched CD8+ TEMRA. Regarding this clonotype: Antigen unknown.

Germline CDR1 SEHNR, CDR2 FQNEAQ (reference sequence). V was clipped by 6 bases and J by 6 bases, with 24 bases between them. The CDR3 length is 16 residues. Overall study findings and caveats: The authors acknowledged that the study's TCR sequencing and HLA analysis involved relatively few individuals.

Roughly 0.45 to 1 ug RNA was reverse transcribed with random hexamers. The amplification used immunoSEQ multiplex PCR on TCR beta CDR3; it spanned 54 Vbeta and 13 Jbeta. TCRdb passed the immunoSEQ multiplex PCR reads through MiXCR, listing each CDR3 protein once. The repertoire holds more than 150,000 distinct CDR3 sequences, about 94% seen once, with around 0.21% in the top ten. The chain is built from TRBV7-9 and TRBJ2-7; D not certain. The sequence derives from a human donor with multiple sclerosis. The source material was CD8+ T cells from PBMCs. DNA of the CDR3: TGTGCCAGCAGTCTAAGGTCTCGGAGTACGGCTTCCGAGCAGTACTTC. Translated: CASSLRSRSTASEQYF.